This T cell receptor beta chain comes out of a study of blood T cell repertoires in COVID-19. The germline V and J ends were trimmed by 7 bases and 7 bases, with 11 bases remaining between them. Germline V gene lookup returns CDR1 MNHEY and CDR2 SVGAGI. The CDR3 sequence is 13 residues long. Clones were sequenced by immunoSEQ multiplex PCR, and TCRdb holds only the in-frame ones, with some missing. The table records about 68,000 clones, roughly nine tenths of them present only once. This chain links TRBV6-5 with TRBJ1-6, with unresolved D. The sequencing input was peripheral blood. The receptor was isolated from a woman aged 45-65 years with COVID-19, enrolled during active disease. In DNA form, the CDR3 reads TGTGCCAGCACCCGACGGGAAAATTCACCCCTCCACTTT. Its translation: CASTRRENSPLHF.